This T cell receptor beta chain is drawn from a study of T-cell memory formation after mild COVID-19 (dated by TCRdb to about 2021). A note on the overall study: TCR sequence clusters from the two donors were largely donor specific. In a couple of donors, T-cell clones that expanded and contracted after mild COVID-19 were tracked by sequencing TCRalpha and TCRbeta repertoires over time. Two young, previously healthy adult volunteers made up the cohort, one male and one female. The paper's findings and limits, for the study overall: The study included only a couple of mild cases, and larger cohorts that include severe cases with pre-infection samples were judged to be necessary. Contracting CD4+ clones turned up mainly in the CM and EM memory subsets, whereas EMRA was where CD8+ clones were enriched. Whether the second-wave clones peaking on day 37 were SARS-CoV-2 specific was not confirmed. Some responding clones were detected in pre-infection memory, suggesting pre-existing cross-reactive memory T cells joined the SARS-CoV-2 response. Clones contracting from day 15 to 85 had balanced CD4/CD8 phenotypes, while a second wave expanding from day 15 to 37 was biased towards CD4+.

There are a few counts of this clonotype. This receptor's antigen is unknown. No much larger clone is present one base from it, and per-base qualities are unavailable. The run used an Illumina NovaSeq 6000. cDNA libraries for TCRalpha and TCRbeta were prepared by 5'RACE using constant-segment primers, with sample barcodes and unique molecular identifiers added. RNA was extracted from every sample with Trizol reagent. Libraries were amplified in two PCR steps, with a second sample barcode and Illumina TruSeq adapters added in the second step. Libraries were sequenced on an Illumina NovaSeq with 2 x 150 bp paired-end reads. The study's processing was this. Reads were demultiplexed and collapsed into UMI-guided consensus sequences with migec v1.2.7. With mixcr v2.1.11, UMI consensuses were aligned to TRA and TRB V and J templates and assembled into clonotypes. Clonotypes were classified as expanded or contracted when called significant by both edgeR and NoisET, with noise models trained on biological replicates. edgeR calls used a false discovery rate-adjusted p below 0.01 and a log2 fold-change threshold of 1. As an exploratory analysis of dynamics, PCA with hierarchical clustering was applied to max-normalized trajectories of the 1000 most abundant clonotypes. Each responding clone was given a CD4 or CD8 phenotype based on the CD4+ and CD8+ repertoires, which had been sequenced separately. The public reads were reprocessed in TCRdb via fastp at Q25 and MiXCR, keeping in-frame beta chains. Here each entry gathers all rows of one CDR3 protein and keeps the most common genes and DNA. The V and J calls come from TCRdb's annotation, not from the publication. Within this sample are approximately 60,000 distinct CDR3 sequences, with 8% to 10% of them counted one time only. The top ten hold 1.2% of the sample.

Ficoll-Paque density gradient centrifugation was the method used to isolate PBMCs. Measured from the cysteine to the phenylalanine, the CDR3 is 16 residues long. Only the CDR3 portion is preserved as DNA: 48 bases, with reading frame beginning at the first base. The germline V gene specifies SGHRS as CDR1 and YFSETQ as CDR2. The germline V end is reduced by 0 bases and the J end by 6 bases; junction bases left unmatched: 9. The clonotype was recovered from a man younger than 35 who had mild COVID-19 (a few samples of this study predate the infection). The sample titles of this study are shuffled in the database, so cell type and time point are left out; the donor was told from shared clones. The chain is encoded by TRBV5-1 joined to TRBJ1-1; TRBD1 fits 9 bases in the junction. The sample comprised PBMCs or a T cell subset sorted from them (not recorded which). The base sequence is TGCGCCAGCAGCTTGGCCGGACAGGGGAAGTATCCTGAAGCTTTCTTT. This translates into CASSLAGQGKYPEAFF.